This TCR beta chain was documented in a study of blood T cell repertoires in COVID-19. Study details: Sources were T cells, B-cell-depleted T cells, or PBMCs; the material itself was cDNA or gDNA.

This CDR3 is 14 amino acids long. Germline V gene data show CDR1 as MDHEN and CDR2 as SYDVKM. V was pared by 5 bases and J by 3 bases, with 3 bases of the junction left unmatched. The method was immunoSEQ multiplex PCR; TCRdb's version includes in-frame clones alone and lacks a portion of them. The sample lists roughly 300,000 clones; approximately 90% were seen once. Cohorts were assigned according to the clinical history that participants reported. Two negative PCRs, clearance, or symptom resolution characterized the recovered Cohort 3 donors. The TCR comes from a young man who had recovered from COVID-19. The sequencing input was PBMCs or T cells enriched from blood (not recorded which). The chain combines TRBV28 with TRBJ1-4, with 7 bases lining up with TRBD1. This CDR3 reads CASSPGTANEKLFF. The CDR3 DNA is TGTGCCAGCAGTCCCGGGACAGCTAATGAAAAACTGTTTTTT.